A selection of T cell receptor beta chains follows, all from one sample in a study of somatic mutations in cytotoxic T cells in rheumatoid arthritis. TCRdb's copy holds only in-frame clones and misses some; the assay was immunoSEQ multiplex PCR. The data show approximately 25,000 clones, with around 74% seen just once and roughly 9.9% held by the top ten. Sequencing was done on a sample of CD8+ T cells sorted from blood. These receptors were collected from a woman under 30 in good health. Each CDR3 is given with its conserved first and last residue. D genes are given only for firm matches. Only part of the rows carry a size: once, few, many, or a class if the clone is expanded.

TRBD2 | TRBJ2-3 | . | TRBV7-9 | CASSLETSGPPRHTQYF | TGTGCCAGCAGCTTAGAGACTAGCGGCCCACCCAGACATACGCAGTATTTT
TRBD2 | TRBJ2-7 | . | TRBV13 | CASSLEREDHYEQYF | TGTGCCAGCAGCTTAGAACGGGAGGACCACTACGAGCAGTACTTC
. | TRBJ1-2 | . | TRBV6-1 | CASSEGVGGVYGYTF | TGTGCCAGCAGTGAAGGGGTAGGGGGAGTCTATGGCTACACCTTC
. | TRBJ1-2 | . | TRBV2 | CASIYREGFGYTF | TGTGCCAGCATTTACAGGGAGGGGTTTGGCTACACCTTC
. | TRBJ2-7 | . | TRBV6-5 | CASRPDTTYEQYF | TGTGCCAGCAGACCCGACACCACCTACGAGCAGTACTTC
. | TRBJ2-1 | . | TRBV5-1 | CASSLRQSGSYNEQFF | TGCGCCAGCAGCTTGCGGCAGTCGGGGTCCTACAATGAGCAGTTCTTC
TRBD2 | TRBJ2-7 | . | TRBV7-9 | CASSWDYIGDYEQYF | TGTGCCAGCAGCTGGGACTACATCGGCGACTACGAGCAGTACTTC
TRBD2 | TRBJ2-1 | . | TRBV2 | CASTWTSGFNEQFF | TGTGCCAGCACCTGGACTAGCGGGTTTAATGAGCAGTTCTTC
. | TRBJ2-6 | once | TRBV4-1 | CASRPGERAYSGANVLTF | TGCGCCAGCAGACCAGGGGAGCGGGCATACTCTGGGGCCAACGTCCTGACTTTC
. | TRBJ2-4 | . | TRBV9 | CASSSWTDDIQYF | TGTGCCAGCAGCAGTTGGACAGACGACATTCAGTACTTC
. | TRBJ1-4 | . | TRBV7-9 | CASSLIGFADEKLFF | TGTGCCAGCAGCTTGATCGGATTTGCAGATGAAAAACTGTTTTTT
. | TRBJ1-1 | . | TRBV13 | CASSSPMTANTEAFF | TGTGCCAGCAGCTCGCCTATGACAGCGAACACTGAAGCTTTCTTT
. | TRBJ1-2 | . | TRBV6-5 | CASSYFGDGYTF | TGTGCCAGCAGTTACTTTGGGGACGGCTACACCTTC
. | TRBJ1-1 | . | TRBV7-3 | CASSLTGEGYTEAFF | TGTGCCAGCAGCTTAACCGGGGAGGGGTACACTGAAGCTTTCTTT
. | TRBJ1-1 | few | TRBV7-9 | CASSFSGRAEAFF | TGTGCCAGCAGCTTTTCAGGGAGGGCTGAAGCTTTCTTT
TRBD2 | TRBJ2-7 | few | TRBV19 | CASSLAGGSEQYF | TGTGCCAGTAGTTTGGCGGGAGGGAGCGAGCAGTACTTC
TRBD2 | TRBJ2-7 | . | TRBV11-1 | CASSWTRSYEQYF | TGTGCCAGCAGTTGGACTAGATCCTACGAGCAGTACTTC
. | TRBJ1-2 | . | TRBV5-5 | CASSLRMEVLYGYTF | TGTGCCAGCAGCTTGAGGATGGAGGTCCTCTATGGCTACACCTTC
TRBD1 | TRBJ1-3 | . | TRBV5-6 | CASSWAGGRNTIYF | TGTGCCAGCAGCTGGGCAGGGGGAAGGAACACCATATATTTT
. | TRBJ1-4 | . | TRBV9 | CASSVSASTNEKLFF | TGTGCCAGCAGCGTGTCGGCCTCAACTAATGAAAAACTGTTTTTT
. | TRBJ2-1 | few | TRBV9 | CASKNPRGAEQFF | TGTGCCAGCAAGAACCCCAGAGGGGCTGAGCAGTTCTTC
TRBD1 | TRBJ1-1 | . | TRBV27 | CASSLSHTGGNAEAFF | TGTGCCAGCAGTTTATCGCACACAGGGGGGAACGCTGAAGCTTTCTTT
TRBD2 | TRBJ2-2 | . | TRBV27 | CASSSGLAGGLNTGELFF | TGTGCCAGCAGTTCGGGACTAGCGGGGGGTCTGAACACCGGGGAGCTGTTTTTT
. | TRBJ2-1 | . | TRBV6-5 | CASSPGQFGEQFF | TGTGCCAGCAGCCCAGGACAGTTCGGTGAGCAGTTCTTC
. | TRBJ1-2 | . | TRBV28 | CASSLAGETFNYGYTF | TGTGCCAGCAGTTTAGCAGGCGAGACTTTCAACTATGGCTACACCTTC
TRBD2 | TRBJ2-3 | . | TRBV29-1 | CSADRKREGRYTQYF | TGCAGCGCCGACAGAAAGAGGGAGGGCCGCTATACGCAGTATTTT
. | TRBJ2-1 | once | TRBV6-5 | CASSYGAGNNEQFF | TGTGCCAGCAGTTACGGGGCAGGGAACAATGAGCAGTTCTTC
TRBD1 | TRBJ2-7 | . | TRBV6-1 | CASSEPGTDPYEQYF | TGTGCCAGCAGTGAACCCGGGACAGACCCCTACGAGCAGTACTTC
. | TRBJ1-4 | . | TRBV5-6 | CASSEGGLGEKLFF | TGTGCCAGCAGCGAAGGCGGTCTCGGTGAAAAACTGTTTTTT
. | TRBJ1-1 | few | TRBV6-1 | CASSDQDGLNTEAFF | TGTGCCAGCAGTGATCAAGACGGACTGAACACTGAAGCTTTCTTT
. | TRBJ2-7 | . | TRBV19 | CASMGGYEQYF | TGTGCCAGTATGGGGGGCTACGAGCAGTACTTC
. | TRBJ2-7 | . | TRBV27 | CASSSTREQYF | TGTGCCAGCAGTTCGACAAGGGAGCAGTACTTC
TRBD2 | TRBJ2-3 | few | TRBV4-1 | CASSQEQTSGTDTQYF | TGCGCCAGCAGCCAAGAGCAGACTAGCGGTACAGATACGCAGTATTTT
TRBD2 | TRBJ2-3 | . | TRBV5-5 | CASSYSGSGITDTQYF | TGTGCCAGCAGCTATAGCGGGAGTGGGATAACAGATACGCAGTATTTT
. | TRBJ2-3 | . | TRBV28 | CASRPYAGAPGTDTQYF | TGTGCCAGCAGACCCTATGCCGGGGCGCCTGGCACAGATACGCAGTATTTT
TRBD2 | TRBJ2-5 | . | TRBV11-2 | CASSPTSGRLETQYF | TGTGCCAGCAGCCCGACTAGCGGGAGATTAGAGACCCAGTACTTC
. | TRBJ2-2 | . | TRBV6-5 | CASSYGGDTGELFF | TGTGCCAGCAGTTACGGTGGGGACACCGGGGAGCTGTTTTTT
. | TRBJ1-2 | once | TRBV7-9 | CASSLLLTPNYGYTF | TGTGCCAGCAGCTTACTCCTTACGCCGAACTATGGCTACACCTTC
. | TRBJ2-4 | . | TRBV7-9 | CASSFLQGPKNIQYF | TGTGCCAGCAGCTTCCTTCAGGGGCCCAAGAACATTCAGTACTTC
. | TRBJ2-5 | . | TRBV11-2 | CASSDQETQYF | TGTGCCAGCAGCGACCAAGAGACCCAGTACTTC
TRBD1 | TRBJ2-3 | . | TRBV6-6 | CASSYTRQGSSDTQYF | TGTGCCAGCAGTTACACTAGACAGGGAAGCTCAGATACGCAGTATTTT
. | TRBJ1-5 | . | TRBV2 | CASIGTENQPQHF | TGTGCCAGCATCGGAACAGAGAATCAGCCCCAGCATTTT